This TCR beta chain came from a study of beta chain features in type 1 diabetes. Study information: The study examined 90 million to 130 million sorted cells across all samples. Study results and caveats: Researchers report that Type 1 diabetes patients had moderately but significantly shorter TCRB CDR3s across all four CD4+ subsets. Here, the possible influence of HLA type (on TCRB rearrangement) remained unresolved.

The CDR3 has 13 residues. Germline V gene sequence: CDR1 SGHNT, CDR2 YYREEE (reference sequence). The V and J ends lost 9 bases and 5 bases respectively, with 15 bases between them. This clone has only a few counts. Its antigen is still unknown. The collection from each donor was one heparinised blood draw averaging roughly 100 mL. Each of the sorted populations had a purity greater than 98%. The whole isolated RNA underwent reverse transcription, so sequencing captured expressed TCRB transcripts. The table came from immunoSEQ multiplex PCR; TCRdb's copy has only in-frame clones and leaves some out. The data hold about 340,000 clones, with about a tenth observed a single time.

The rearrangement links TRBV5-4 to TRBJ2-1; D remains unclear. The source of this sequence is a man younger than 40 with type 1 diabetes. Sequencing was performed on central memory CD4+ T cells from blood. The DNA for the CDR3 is TGTGCCAACAGTGTAGACGTCAACAATGAGCAGTTCTTC. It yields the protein CANSVDVNNEQFF.